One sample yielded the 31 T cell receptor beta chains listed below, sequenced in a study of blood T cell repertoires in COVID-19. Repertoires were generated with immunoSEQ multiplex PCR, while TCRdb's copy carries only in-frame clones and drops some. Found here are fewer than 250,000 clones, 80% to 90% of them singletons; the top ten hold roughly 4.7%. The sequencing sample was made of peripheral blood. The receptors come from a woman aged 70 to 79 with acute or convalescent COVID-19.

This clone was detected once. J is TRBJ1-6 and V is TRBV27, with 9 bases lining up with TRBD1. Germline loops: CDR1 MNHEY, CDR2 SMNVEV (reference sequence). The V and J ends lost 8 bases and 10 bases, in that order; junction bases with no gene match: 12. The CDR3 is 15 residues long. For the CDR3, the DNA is TGTGCCAGCGGGACAGGGAGTAGAGGGCGATCACCCCTCCACTTT. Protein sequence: CASGTGSRGRSPLHF.

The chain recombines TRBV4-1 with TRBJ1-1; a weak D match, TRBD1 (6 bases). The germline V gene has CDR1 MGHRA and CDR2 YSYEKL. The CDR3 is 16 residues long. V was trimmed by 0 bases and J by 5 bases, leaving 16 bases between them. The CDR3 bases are TGCGCCAGCAGCCAAGATAGGGGGGGGCAAAGAACTGAAGCTTTCTTT. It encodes CASSQDRGGQRTEAFF.

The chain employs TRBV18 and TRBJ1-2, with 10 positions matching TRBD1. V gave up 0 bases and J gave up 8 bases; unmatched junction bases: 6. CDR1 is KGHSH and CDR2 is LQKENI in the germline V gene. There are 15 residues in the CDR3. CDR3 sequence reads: CASSPPTGGSKGYTF. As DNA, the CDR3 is TGTGCCAGCTCACCACCGACAGGGGGCTCGAAAGGCTACACCTTC.

The CDR3 region has the DNA TGTGCCAGCAGTTTACCCAGGGGCGGTGGGGAAAAACTGTTTTTT. This encodes CASSLPRGGGEKLFF. The chain is built from TRBV28 and TRBJ1-4; a possible D gene is TRBD1 (6 bases). V was shortened by 2 bases and J by 8 bases, with 15 bases between the two germline ends. The CDR3 length is 15 residues. Germline lookup yields CDR1 MDHEN and CDR2 SYDVKM.

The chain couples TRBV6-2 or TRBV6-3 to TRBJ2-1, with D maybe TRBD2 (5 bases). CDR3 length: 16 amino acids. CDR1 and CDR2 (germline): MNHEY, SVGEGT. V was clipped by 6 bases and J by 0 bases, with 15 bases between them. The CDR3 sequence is CASSPGLRGSYNEQFF. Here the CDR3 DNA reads TGTGCCAGCAGCCCCGGTTTACGGGGCTCCTACAATGAGCAGTTCTTC.

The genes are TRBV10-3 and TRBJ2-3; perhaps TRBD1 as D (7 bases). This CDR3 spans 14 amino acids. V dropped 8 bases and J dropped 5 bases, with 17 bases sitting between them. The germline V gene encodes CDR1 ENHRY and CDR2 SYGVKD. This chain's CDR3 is CAISRQGGKDTQYF. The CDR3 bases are TGTGCCATCTCCAGACAGGGAGGCAAAGATACGCAGTATTTT.

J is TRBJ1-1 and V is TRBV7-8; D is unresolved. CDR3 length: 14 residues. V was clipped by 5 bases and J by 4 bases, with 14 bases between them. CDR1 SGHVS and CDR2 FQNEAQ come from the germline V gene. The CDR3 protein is CASSGRAMGTEAFF. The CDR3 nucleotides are TGTGCCAGCAGCGGGAGGGCAATGGGCACTGAAGCTTTCTTT.

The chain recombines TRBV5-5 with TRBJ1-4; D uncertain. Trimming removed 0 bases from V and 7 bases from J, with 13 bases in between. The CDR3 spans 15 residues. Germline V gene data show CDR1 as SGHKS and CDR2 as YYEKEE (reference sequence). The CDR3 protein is CASSLGRWEGEKLFF. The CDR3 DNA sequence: TGTGCCAGCAGCTTGGGCCGTTGGGAGGGTGAAAAACTGTTTTTT. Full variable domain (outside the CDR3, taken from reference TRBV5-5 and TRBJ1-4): DAGVTQSPTHLIKTRGQQVTLRCSPISGHKSVSWYQQVLGQGPQFIFQYYEKEERGRGNFPDRFSARQFPNYSSELNVNALLLGDSALYLCASSLGRWEGEKLFFGSGTQLSVL.

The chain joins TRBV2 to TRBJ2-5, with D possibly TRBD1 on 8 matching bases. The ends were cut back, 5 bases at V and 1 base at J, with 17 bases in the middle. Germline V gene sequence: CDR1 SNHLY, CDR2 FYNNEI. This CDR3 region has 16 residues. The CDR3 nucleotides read TGTGCCAGCAGTTATGGGGGGGGACAGGTCCAAGAGACCCAGTACTTC. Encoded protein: CASSYGGGQVQETQYF.

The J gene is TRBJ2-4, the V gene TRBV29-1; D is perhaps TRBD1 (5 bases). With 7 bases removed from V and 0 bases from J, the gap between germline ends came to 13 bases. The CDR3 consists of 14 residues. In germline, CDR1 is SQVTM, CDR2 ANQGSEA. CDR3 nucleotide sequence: TGCAGCGCAGGTGACAGAGTAGCCAAAAACATTCAGTACTTC. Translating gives CSAGDRVAKNIQYF. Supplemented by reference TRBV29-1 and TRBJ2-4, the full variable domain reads SAVISQKPSRDICQRGTSLTIQCQVDSQVTMMFWYRQQPGQSLTLIATANQGSEATYESGFVIDKFPISRPNLTFSTLTVSNMSPEDSSIYLCSAGDRVAKNIQYFGAGTRLSVL.

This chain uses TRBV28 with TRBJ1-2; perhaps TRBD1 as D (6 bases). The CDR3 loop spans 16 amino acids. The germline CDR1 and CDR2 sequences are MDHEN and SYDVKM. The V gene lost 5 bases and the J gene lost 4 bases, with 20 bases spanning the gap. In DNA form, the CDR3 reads TGTGCCAGCAGTCCAGGGGCTGGGATGTTGAGCTATGGCTACACCTTC. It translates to CASSPGAGMLSYGYTF.

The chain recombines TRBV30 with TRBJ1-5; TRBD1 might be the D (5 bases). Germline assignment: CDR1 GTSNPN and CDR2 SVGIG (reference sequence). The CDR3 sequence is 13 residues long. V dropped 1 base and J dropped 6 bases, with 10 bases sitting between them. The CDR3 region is CAWSGTRGQPQHF. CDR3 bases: TGTGCCTGGAGTGGGACTAGGGGTCAGCCCCAGCATTTT.

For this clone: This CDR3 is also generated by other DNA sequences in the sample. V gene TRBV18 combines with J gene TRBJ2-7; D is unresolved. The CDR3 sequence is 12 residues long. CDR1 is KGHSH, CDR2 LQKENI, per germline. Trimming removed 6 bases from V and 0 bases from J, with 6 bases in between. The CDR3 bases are TGTGCCAGCTCTCGGAGCTCCTACGAGCAGTACTTC. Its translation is CASSRSSYEQYF.

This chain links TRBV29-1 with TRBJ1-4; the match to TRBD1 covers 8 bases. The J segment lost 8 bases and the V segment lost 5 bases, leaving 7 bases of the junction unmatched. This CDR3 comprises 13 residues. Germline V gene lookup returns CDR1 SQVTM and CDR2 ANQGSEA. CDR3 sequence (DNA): TGCAGCGTTTCCGGGACAGGTGACGAAAAACTGTTTTTT. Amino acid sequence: CSVSGTGDEKLFF. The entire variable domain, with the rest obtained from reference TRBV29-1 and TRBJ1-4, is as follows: SAVISQKPSRDICQRGTSLTIQCQVDSQVTMMFWYRQQPGQSLTLIATANQGSEATYESGFVIDKFPISRPNLTFSTLTVSNMSPEDSSIYLCSVSGTGDEKLFFGSGTQLSVL.

CDR3 nucleotide sequence: TGTGCCAGCAGCACGGAGAACCTGAACACAGATACGCAGTATTTT. Amino acids: CASSTENLNTDTQYF. The gene calls are TRBV2 and TRBJ2-3; unclear D gene. Between the trimmed V and J ends, which lost 6 bases and 2 bases, there was a span of 15 bases. The germline gives CDR1 SNHLY, CDR2 FYNNEI. This CDR3 spans 15 amino acids.

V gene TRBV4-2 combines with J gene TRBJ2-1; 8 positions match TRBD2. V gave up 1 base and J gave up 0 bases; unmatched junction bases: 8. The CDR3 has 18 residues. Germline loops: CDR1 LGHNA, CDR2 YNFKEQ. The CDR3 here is CASSQVLAGGNSYNEQFF. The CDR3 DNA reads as TGTGCCAGCAGCCAAGTCCTCGCGGGGGGCAACTCCTACAATGAGCAGTTCTTC.

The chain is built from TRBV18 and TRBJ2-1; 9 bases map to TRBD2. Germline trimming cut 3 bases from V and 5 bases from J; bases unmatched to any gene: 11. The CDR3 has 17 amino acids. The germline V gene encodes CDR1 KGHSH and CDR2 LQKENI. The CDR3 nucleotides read TGTGCCAGCTCACCCTCCCCAGCGGGGGGACTAAACAATGAGCAGTTCTTC. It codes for CASSPSPAGGLNNEQFF. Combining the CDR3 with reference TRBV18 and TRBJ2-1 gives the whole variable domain NAGVMQNPRHLVRRRGQEARLRCSPMKGHSHVYWYRQLPEEGLKFMVYLQKENIIDESGMPKERFSAEFPKEGPSILRIQQVVRGDSAAYFCASSPSPAGGLNNEQFFGPGTRLTVL.

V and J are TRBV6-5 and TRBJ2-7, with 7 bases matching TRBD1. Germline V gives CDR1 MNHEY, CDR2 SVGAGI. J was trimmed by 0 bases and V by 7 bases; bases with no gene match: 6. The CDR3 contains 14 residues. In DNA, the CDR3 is TGTGCCAGCACCCGACAGGGTGGCTCCTACGAGCAGTACTTC. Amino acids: CASTRQGGSYEQYF.

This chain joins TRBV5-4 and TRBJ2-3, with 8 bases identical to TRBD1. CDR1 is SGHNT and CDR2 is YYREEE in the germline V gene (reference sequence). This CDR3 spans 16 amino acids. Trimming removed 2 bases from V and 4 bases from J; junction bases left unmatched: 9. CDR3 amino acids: CASSFRTGSGADTQYF. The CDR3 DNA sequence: TGTGCCAGCAGCTTCCGGACAGGGAGCGGAGCAGATACGCAGTATTTT.

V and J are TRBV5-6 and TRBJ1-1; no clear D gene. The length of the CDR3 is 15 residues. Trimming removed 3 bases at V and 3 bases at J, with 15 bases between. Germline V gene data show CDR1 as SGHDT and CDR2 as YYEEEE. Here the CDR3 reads CASSSPGSGYTEAFF. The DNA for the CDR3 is TGTGCCAGCAGCTCTCCCGGGAGCGGGTACACTGAAGCTTTCTTT. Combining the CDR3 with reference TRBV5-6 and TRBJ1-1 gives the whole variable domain DAGVTQSPTHLIKTRGQQVTLRCSPKSGHDTVSWYQQALGQGPQFIFQYYEEEERQRGNFPDRFSGHQFPNYSSELNVNALLLGDSALYLCASSSPGSGYTEAFFGQGTRLTVV.

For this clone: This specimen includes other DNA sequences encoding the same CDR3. The DNA of the CDR3 is TGTGCCAGCAGTGAGGACAGGGGGCGCGGGACTGAAGCTTTCTTT. Protein sequence: CASSEDRGRGTEAFF. The rearrangement links TRBV2 to TRBJ1-1; 11 bases are shared with TRBD1. The germline gives CDR1 SNHLY, CDR2 FYNNEI. CDR3 length: 15 residues. V shed 3 bases, J shed 5 bases, and the junction held 5 bases outside the gene matches. The whole variable domain, filled in from reference TRBV2 and TRBJ1-1, reads EPEVTQTPSHQVTQMGQEVILRCVPISNHLYFYWYRQILGQKVEFLVSFYNNEISEKSEIFDDQFSVERPDGSNFTLKIRSTKLEDSAMYFCASSEDRGRGTEAFFGQGTRLTVV.

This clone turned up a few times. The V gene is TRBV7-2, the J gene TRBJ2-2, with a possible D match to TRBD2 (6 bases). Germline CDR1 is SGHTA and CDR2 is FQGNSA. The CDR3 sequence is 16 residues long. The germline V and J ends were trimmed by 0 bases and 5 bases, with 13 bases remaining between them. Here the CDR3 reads CASSLAGTPQTGELFF. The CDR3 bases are TGTGCCAGCAGCTTAGCAGGGACTCCGCAAACCGGGGAGCTGTTTTTT.

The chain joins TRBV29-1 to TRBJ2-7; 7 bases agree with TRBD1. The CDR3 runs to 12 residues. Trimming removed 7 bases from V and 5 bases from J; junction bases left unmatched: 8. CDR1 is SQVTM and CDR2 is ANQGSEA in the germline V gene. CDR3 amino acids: CSGQQGPHEQYF. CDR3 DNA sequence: TGCAGCGGACAACAGGGGCCCCACGAGCAGTACTTC.

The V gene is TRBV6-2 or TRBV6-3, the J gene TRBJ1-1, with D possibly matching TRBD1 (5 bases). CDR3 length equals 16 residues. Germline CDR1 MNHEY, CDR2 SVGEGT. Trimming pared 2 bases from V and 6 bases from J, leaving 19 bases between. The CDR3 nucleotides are TGTGCCAGCAGTTACGGGGCAGGGTCGTCCAGCGCTGAAGCTTTCTTT. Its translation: CASSYGAGSSSAEAFF.

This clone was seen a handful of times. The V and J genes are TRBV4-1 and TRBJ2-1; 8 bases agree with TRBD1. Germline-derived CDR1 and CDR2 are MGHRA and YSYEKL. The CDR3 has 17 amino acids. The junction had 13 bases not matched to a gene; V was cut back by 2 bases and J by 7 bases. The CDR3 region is CASSQITDRGSRNEQFF. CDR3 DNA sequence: TGCGCCAGCAGCCAAATTACCGACAGGGGATCGAGGAATGAGCAGTTCTTC.

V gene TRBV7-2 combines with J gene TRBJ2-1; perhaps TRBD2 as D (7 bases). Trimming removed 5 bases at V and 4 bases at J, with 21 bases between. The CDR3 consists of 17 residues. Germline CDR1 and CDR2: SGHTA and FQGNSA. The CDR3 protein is CASSPAPLRGAYNEQFF. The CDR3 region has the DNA TGTGCCAGCAGCCCCGCCCCCTTACGGGGGGCTTACAATGAGCAGTTCTTC.

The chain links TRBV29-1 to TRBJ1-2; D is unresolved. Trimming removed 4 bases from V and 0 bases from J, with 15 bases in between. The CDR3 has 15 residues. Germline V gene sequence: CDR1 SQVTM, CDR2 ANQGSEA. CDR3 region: CSVGTAHPPNYGYTF. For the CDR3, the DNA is TGCAGCGTTGGAACAGCTCACCCCCCTAACTATGGCTACACCTTC.

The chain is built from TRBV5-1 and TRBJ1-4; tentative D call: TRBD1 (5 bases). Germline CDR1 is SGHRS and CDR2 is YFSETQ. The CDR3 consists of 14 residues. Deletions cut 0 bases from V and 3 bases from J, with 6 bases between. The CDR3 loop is CASSLGQPNEKLFF. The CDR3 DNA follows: TGCGCCAGCAGCTTGGGACAGCCTAATGAAAAACTGTTTTTT.

As DNA, the CDR3 is TGTGCCAGTAGTCCTTCCTCTGGGGCCAACGTCCTGACTTTC. This sequence encodes CASSPSSGANVLTF. This chain connects TRBV19 to TRBJ2-6; no clear D gene. Germline assignment: CDR1 LNHDA and CDR2 SQIVND (reference sequence). V was clipped by 5 bases and J by 0 bases, with 5 bases between them. The CDR3 runs 14 residues.

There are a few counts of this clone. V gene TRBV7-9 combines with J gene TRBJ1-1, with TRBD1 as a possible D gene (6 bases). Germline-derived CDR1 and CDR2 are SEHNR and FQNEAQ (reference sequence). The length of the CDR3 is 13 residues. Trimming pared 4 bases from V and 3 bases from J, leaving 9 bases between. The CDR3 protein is CASSYREYTEAFF. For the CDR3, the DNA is TGTGCCAGCAGCTACAGGGAATACACTGAAGCTTTCTTT.

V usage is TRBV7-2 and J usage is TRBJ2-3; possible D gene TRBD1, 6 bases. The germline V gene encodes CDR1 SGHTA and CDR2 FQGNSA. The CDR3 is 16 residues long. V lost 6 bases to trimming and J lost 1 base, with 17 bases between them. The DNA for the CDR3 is TGTGCCAGCAGGAGAAATACAGGGTCTCGCACAGATACGCAGTATTTT. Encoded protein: CASRRNTGSRTDTQYF.